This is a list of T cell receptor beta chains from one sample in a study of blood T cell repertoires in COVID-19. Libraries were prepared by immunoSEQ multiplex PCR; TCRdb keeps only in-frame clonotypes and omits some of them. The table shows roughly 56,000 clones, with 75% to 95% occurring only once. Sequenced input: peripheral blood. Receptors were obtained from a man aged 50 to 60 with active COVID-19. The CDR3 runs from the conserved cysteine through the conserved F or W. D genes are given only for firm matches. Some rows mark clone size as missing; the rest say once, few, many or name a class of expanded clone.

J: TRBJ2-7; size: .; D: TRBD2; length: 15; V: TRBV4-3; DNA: TGCGCCAGCAGCCAAGCCCCGGGGGGTGCCTACGAGCAGTACTTC; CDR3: CASSQAPGGAYEQYF
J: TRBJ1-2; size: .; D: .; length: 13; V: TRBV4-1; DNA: TGCGCCAGCAGCCAAGGGACAAGATATGGCTACACCTTC; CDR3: CASSQGTRYGYTF
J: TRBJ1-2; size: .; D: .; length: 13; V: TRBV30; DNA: TGTGCCTGGCGGGGATTGTATAACTATGGCTACACCTTC; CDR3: CAWRGLYNYGYTF
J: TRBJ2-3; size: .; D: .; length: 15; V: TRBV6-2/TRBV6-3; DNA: TGTGCCAGCAGCCCGTGGGGGAGGGGGACAGATACGCAGTATTTT; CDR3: CASSPWGRGTDTQYF
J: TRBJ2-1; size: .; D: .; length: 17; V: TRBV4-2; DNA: TGTGCCAGCAGCCAAGATGGTTGGGGCCCCTCCTACAATGAGCAGTTCTTC; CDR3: CASSQDGWGPSYNEQFF
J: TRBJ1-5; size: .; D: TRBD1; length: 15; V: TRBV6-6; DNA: TGTGCCAGCAGTTACGGGACAGGCAAAAATCAGCCCCAGCATTTT; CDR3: CASSYGTGKNQPQHF
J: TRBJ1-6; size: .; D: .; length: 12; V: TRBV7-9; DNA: TGTGCCAGCAGAGGGGAGGGATCACCCCTCCACTTT; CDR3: CASRGEGSPLHF
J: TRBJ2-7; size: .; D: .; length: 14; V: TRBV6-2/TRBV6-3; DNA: TGTGCCAGCAGTTCGGACATCTTATCCTACGAGCAGTACTTC; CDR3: CASSSDILSYEQYF
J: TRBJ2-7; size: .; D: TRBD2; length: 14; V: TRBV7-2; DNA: TGTGCCAGCAGCACGGGACTAGCCTATTGGGAGCAGTACTTC; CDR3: CASSTGLAYWEQYF
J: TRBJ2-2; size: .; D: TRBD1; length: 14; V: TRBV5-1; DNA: TGCGCCAGCAGCCCAGTGGACAGGGCCGGGGAGCTGTTTTTT; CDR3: CASSPVDRAGELFF
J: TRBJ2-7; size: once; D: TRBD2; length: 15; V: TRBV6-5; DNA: TGTACCAGCAGTTCCGGGACTAACCTCCCCTACGAGCAGTACTTC; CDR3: CTSSSGTNLPYEQYF